This TCR beta chain was retrieved from a study of T cells expressing NK-cell markers. Study-level information: With respect to HCMV, seven of the eight sequenced donors were seropositive, and one was seronegative.

Germline CDR1 reads SGHTS; CDR2 reads YDEGEE. This CDR3 region has 16 residues. As to this clonotype: Its antigen is unidentified.

Whole-study findings and limits: Dominant NKG2C+ clonotype frequencies of about 1.0-8% of CD8+ T cells were measured in several donors.

Beta-chain TCR cDNA was generated via 5'RACE template switching with UMIs. Following a re-call of the 5' RACE reads, TCRdb has one entry per CDR3 protein and lacks DNA. This sample's table reports about 390,000 distinct CDR3 sequences. Sample: blood T cells: a sorted CD56 or NKG2C T cell subset, CD4+ or CD8+ T cells, or bulk PBMC T cells (not recorded which). The sequence was obtained from a woman aged 50 to 65 in good health. The chain links TRBV5-8 to TRBJ2-5; the TRBD1 assignment by TCRdb is unverifiable without DNA. The CDR3 sequence: CASSLGQGNSEETQYF.